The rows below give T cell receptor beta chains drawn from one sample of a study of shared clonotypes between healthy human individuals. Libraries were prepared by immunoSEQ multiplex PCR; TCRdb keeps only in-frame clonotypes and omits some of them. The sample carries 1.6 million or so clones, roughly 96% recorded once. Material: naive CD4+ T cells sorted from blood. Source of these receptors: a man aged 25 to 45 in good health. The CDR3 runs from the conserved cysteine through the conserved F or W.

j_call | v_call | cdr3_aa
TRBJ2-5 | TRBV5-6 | CASSLAETQYF
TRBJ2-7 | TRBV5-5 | CASSLVGTGGHEQYF
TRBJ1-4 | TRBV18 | CASSPLPTGTGTNEKLFF
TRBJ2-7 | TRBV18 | CASSPGLAGDEQYF
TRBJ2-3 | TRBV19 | CASSTGQPSTDTQYF
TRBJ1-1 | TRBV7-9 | CASSLTGGLNTEAFF
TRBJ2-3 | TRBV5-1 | CASSLVGDRTDTQYF
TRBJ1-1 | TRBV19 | CASSSRDTEAFF
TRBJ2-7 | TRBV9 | CASSVGEGHSYEQYF
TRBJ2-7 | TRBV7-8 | CASSLYLVGNEQYF
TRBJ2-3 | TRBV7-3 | CASSLEAGRADTQYF
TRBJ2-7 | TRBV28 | CASLERTEQYF
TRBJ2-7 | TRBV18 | CASSPSRDGNQYF
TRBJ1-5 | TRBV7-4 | CASSLLGGQECGQPQHF
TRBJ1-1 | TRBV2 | CASSEALAVSEAFF
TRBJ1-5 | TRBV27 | CASSSRGRSNQPQHF
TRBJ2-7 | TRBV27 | CASSFESAHEQYF
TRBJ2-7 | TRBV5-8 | CASTGPGRWSEQYF
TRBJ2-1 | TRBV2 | CASSSGTSANNEQFF
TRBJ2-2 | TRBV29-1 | CSVGLAGGTGELFF
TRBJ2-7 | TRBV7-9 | CASSSYGTGDYEQYF
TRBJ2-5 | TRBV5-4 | CASSFLTGPTTQYF
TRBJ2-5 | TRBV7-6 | CASSLPGLAGGGETQYF
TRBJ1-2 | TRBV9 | CASSAAGTGTGYTF
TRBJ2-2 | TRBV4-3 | CASSQARTGELFF
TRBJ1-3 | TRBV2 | CASSEEWSSGNTIYF
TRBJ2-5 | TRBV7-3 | CASSLSEGLGETQYF
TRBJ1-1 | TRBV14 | CASSRPQGANTEAFF
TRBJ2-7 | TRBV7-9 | CASSLGGRLPYEQYF
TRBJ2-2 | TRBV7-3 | CASSPSPREGLDTGELFF
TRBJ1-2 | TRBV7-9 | CASSFADYGYTF
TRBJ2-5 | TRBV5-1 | CASSFQGETQYF
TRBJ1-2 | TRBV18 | CASSPSGDTGSGYTF
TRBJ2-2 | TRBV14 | CASSQVPVRGELFF
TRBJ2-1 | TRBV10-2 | CASRTQSGAGQFF
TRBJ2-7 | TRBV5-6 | CASSRLGRPDEQYF
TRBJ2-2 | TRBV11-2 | CASSLERAGELFF
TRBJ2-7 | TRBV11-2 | CASGGWAASYEQYF
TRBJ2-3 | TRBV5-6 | CASSLVTGGGARTDTQYF
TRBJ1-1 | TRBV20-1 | CSTNEAFF
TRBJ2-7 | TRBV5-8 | CASSFGPFYEQYF
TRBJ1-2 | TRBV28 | CASSLQGPYGYTF
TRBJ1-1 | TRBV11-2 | CASSSSLGGSSTEAFF
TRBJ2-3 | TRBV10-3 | CAIRASGTDTQYF
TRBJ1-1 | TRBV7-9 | CASSLTPNTEAFF
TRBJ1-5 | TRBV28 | CASTRQGNSNQPQHF
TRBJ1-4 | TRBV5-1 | CASSLDFVEKLFF
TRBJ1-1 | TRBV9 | CASSVYKAFF
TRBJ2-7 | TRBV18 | CASSPPSSDEQYF